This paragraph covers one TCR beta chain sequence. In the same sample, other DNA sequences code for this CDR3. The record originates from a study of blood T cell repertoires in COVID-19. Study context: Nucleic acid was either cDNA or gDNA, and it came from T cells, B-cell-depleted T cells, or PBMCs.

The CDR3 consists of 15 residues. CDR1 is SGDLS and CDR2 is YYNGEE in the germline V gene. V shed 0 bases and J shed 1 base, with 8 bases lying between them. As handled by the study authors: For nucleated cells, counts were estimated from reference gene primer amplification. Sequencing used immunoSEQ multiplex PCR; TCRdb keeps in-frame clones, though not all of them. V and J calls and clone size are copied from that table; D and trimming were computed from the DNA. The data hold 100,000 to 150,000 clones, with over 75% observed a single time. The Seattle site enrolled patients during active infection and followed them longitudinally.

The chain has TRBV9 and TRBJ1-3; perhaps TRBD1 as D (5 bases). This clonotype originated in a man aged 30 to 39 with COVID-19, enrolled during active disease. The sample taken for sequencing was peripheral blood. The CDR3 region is CASSVAGASGNTIYF. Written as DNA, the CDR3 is TGTGCCAGCAGCGTAGCTGGGGCGTCTGGAAACACCATATATTTT.